The sequence of this T cell receptor beta chain was determined in a study of OX40 agonist ivuxolimab in advanced cancers. Across the whole study: Patients' therapy was ivuxolimab, an antibody that acts as an agonist of OX40 (CD134). Patients were infused with ivuxolimab every 2 weeks at 0.01 to 10 mg/kg. Partial responses occurred in three patients (one hepatocellular carcinoma, two cutaneous melanoma). Overall study results and limits: More expanded clones were seen, on average, in CD8+ T cells than in CD4+.

The table came from immunoSEQ multiplex PCR; TCRdb's copy has only in-frame clones and leaves some out. The table has under 100,000 clones, about 91% seen once; the top ten hold 2.6%. Note on this clone: What it binds is unknown.

The CDR3 totals 13 residues. Germline V gene sequence: CDR1 GTSNPN, CDR2 SVGIG (reference sequence). V was shortened by 3 bases and J by 5 bases, with 13 bases between the two germline ends. This chain joins TRBV30 and TRBJ1-1; D unresolved. The origin of this receptor is an adult with an advanced solid tumor such as melanoma, head and neck, liver or kidney cancer. Sequenced material: CD4+ or CD8+ T cells sorted from blood, taken in a trial of the OX40 agonist ivuxolimab. The CDR3 here is CAWSARGGTEAFF. CDR3 DNA: TGTGCCTGGAGCGCGCGGGGTGGTACTGAAGCTTTCTTT.